This TCR beta chain was observed in a study of shared clonotypes between healthy human individuals (dated by TCRdb to 2019 to 2021). About the full investigation: The cohort comprised two women and a few men aged 18 to 49 years. For each donor, CD4 naive and CD4 memory were each given three plates, CD8 naive was given two plates, and CD8 memory was given one plate. To estimate repertoire size and how much clonotype sharing occurs between individuals, the study deeply sequenced the blood TCR repertoires of roughly 5 healthy adults. To increase sequencing depth and limit assay-specific biases, TCR repertoire library preparation and sequencing were carried out by different laboratories using diverse techniques. Each donor's leukapheresis produced roughly between roughly 0.85 and 10 billion PBMCs. Beyond this particular receptor, the publication reports: Approximately 4.8% of naive CD4, around 3.5% of naive CD8, roughly 2.4% of memory CD4, and less than 0.45% of memory CD8 clonotypes were shared across several donors. Rarefaction of sorted-subset datasets indicated incomplete sequencing despite the large sequencing depth. Only blood was sampled, and tissue TCR repertoires likely differ from those in blood. Compared with non-shared clonotypes, the clonotypes found in all four sorted-subset donors had higher generation probabilities. Naive subsets generally had larger estimated clonotype richness than memory subsets did. Pairwise subsampling led to the expectation that sequencing depth would affect the degree of clonotype sharing among donors. Because the study included only a small number of donors, the genetic and exposure-history diversity represented was limited.

The CDR1 and CDR2 encoded by the germline V gene are SGHRS and YFSETQ. The CDR3 contains 13 residues, cysteine and phenylalanine counted. Only CDR3 DNA is held: 39 bases, read in frame from base 1. The junction carries 11 bases between V and J, which are trimmed by 3 bases and 5 bases respectively. With respect to this clone: It lacks a known antigen. Qualities for individual bases were not recorded, and no much larger clone is one base off.

TCR CDR3 regions were amplified from genomic DNA by multiplex PCR using the deep immunoSEQ assay. For each cell subset, the extracted genomic DNA was distributed evenly across all wells of several immunoSEQ 96-well plates, and each plate served as one replicate. For sorted subsets, around 0.2 ug of genomic DNA, equivalent to tens of thousands of T cell genomes, went into each replicate PCR. Purified libraries were quantified with a Qubit 3.0 fluorometer, sized on a Bioanalyzer 2100, and re-quantified with the KAPA Library Quantification kit. Every immunoSEQ 96-well plate was sequenced on a dedicated single-read 150-cycle Illumina NextSeq 550 flow cell. The study's processing was this. The immunoSEQ output contained only junctional sequences without quality scores, so filtering could not match that applied to full-length reads. Sequences were annotated with PyIR, a Python wrapper for IgBLAST v1.9, and V/J genes and CDR3 were assigned using IMGT germline references. Reads with weak V/J assignments (E-value above 1e-6), missing CDR3, stop codons, out-of-frame junctions, or ambiguous translated residues were removed. V3J clonotypes were defined as sequences sharing an identical inferred V gene, J gene, and CDR3 amino acid sequence. Percentage overlap between repertoires was computed as shared unique clonotypes divided by the size of the smaller repertoire. Richness of each repertoire was evaluated using RTK rarefaction, the Chao1 estimator, and Recon v2.1 estimates of unobserved clonotypes. Generation probabilities were computed with OLGA for all TCRbeta clonotypes obtained by the gDNA method from several donors. Imported from immuneACCESS, the table was reduced by TCRdb to in-frame sequences with V and J called. These copies leave out some clones; in studies compared against another copy, an unresolved V gene accounts for under half, and the cause of the remainder is not known. From that table come the V and J calls and clone size; the DNA was used to work out D and trimming. This sample has about 1.1 million clones in its table, and around 77% of those were observed once. The ten largest clones represent roughly 0.82% of the sample.

The donors were healthy, HIV-negative adults with no recently reported acute infections or vaccinations. Every donor was a Caucasian adult residing in Nashville, Tennessee, USA. CD4+ T cells were enriched by magnetic negative selection, after which naive cells were positively selected on CD45RA and the negative fraction was taken as the memory subset. Blood was collected by leukapheresis, and PBMCs were isolated by Ficoll-Histopaque density gradient centrifugation and then cryopreserved in liquid nitrogen vapor phase. Analytical flow cytometry was used to check the purity and quantity of each magnetically sorted T cell population. Genomic DNA was isolated from each sorted fraction and quantified by UV absorbance on a Nanodrop 2000c.

The sequence joins TRBV5-1 to TRBJ2-5; TRBD2 could be the D gene, as 6 bases match. Sequencing input: memory CD4+ T cells from PBMCs. In light of the paper, this sample's cell subset or site label describes: CD45RA-negative fraction. This clonotype originated in a man younger than 35 in good health. Some clones in this sample may be carry-over from other donors' samples. The sequenced DNA: TGCGCCAGCAGCTCCTTTGGAGGGGAGACCCAGTACTTC. Its protein reads: CASSSFGGETQYF.